This entry lists 16 T cell receptor beta chains sequenced from one sample in a study of T cell clonality in common variable immunodeficiency. Method: immunoSEQ multiplex PCR; TCRdb's copy keeps in-frame clones and lacks some. Listed for the sample are 44,000 or so clones, none seen a single time. Sequenced: peripheral blood mononuclear cells. The receptors stem from a person aged 18-69 years in good health.

This clone was counted ten times or more. The read comes to an end 3 residues before the CDR3 does, leaving the germline J gene to fill in the end. The V call is TRBV7-9, the J call TRBJ2-5, with 7 bases fitting TRBD2. From germline, CDR1 is SEHNR and CDR2 FQNEAQ (reference sequence). This CDR3 has 14 amino acids. The V and J ends lost 1 base and 5 bases, in that order; junction bases with no gene match: 4. CDR3 loop: CASSLGGLVETQYF. The covered CDR3 bases are TGTGCCAGCAGCTTAGGTGGACTAGTGGAGACC.

This clone was counted many times. The CDR3 end lies 3 residues beyond the end of the read and is filled in from the germline J gene. This rearrangement joins TRBV7-3 to TRBJ1-1, with TRBD1 matching over 8 bases. Germline V gives CDR1 SGHTA, CDR2 FQGTGA. The length of the CDR3 is 16 residues. The V and J ends lost 2 bases and 0 bases, in that order; junction bases with no gene match: 5. The CDR3 sequence: CASSLFGGQVNTEAFF. The CDR3 DNA, read in part, is TGTGCCAGCAGCTTATTTGGGGGACAGGTGAACACTGAA.

This clone came up many times. The CDR3 end falls 3 residues outside the read, so it is completed with the germline J gene. This chain uses TRBV6-2 or TRBV6-3 with TRBJ2-5, with 16 bases identical to TRBD2. This CDR3 spans 17 amino acids. J lost 6 bases, V lost 6 bases, and 10 bases had no gene match. The germline V gene has CDR1 MNHEY and CDR2 SVGEGT. The covered CDR3 bases are TGTGCCAGCAGCACCGGGACTAGCGGGAGGGAAAAAAAGACC. Protein sequence: CASSTGTSGREKKT. The full CDR3 sequence reads CASSTGTSGREKKTQYF.

As to this clone: The read ends 3 residues shy of where the CDR3 ends; the end is completed using the germline J gene. The chain carries TRBV7-8 and TRBJ1-2, with TRBD1 as a possible D gene (5 bases). From germline, CDR1 is SGHVS and CDR2 FQNEAQ. The CDR3 length is 15 residues. The V gene lost 0 bases and the J gene lost 4 bases, with 12 bases spanning the gap. The sequenced CDR3 bases are TGTGCCAGCAGCTTAGCGCCTACAGGTCTCTATGGC. Translating gives CASSLAPTGLYG. The complete CDR3 protein is CASSLAPTGLYGYTF.

This clone was observed many times. The CDR3 extends 3 residues past the end of the read, so its final part is completed from the germline J gene. V and J are TRBV29-1 and TRBJ1-2, with no clear D. The germline CDR1 and CDR2 sequences are SQVTM and ANQGSEA. The V and J ends lost 3 bases and 3 bases respectively, with 17 bases between them. The CDR3 consists of 15 residues. CDR3 residues: CSVDRSPLRDYGYTF. CDR3 bases read: TGCAGCGTTGACCGGTCCCCTCTAAGGGACTATGGC.

This clone was found many times. The CDR3 bases that were read are TGCGCCAGCAGCCAAGAAGGGTCCCTAGCGGGAGCTGAGACC. Translation gives CASSQEGSLAGAET. The whole CDR3 protein is CASSQEGSLAGAETQYF. This chain links TRBV4-1 with TRBJ2-5, with TRBD2 identical over 10 bases. Coverage ceases 3 residues before the CDR3 finishes, and the germline J gene fills in the end. J was trimmed by 5 bases and V by 0 bases; bases with no gene match: 9. CDR1 is MGHRA and CDR2 is YSYEKL in the germline V gene. The CDR3 contains 17 residues.

This clone was counted many times. The observed sequence ends 3 residues before the CDR3 terminus, with the missing tail filled in from the germline J gene. The chain has TRBV20-1 and TRBJ2-7, with 7 bases lining up with TRBD2. There are 15 residues in the CDR3. The trim removed 5 bases at V and 0 bases at J, leaving 10 bases unmatched. Germline CDR1 reads DFQATT; CDR2 reads SNEGSKA (reference sequence). The CDR3 here is CSAQLIAGRSYEQYF. The DNA read from the CDR3 is TGCAGTGCTCAATTGATAGCGGGCCGCTCCTACGAG.

This clone was seen ten or more times. The read gets to within 3 residues of the CDR3 end, and the germline J gene fills in the rest. The chain employs TRBV5-6 and TRBJ1-3; 11 nucleotides agree with TRBD1. The germline gives CDR1 SGHDT, CDR2 YYEEEE. The V segment lost 2 bases and the J segment 8 bases; nucleotides outside the gene matches: 6. The CDR3 loop spans 15 amino acids. The covered CDR3 bases are TGTGCCAGCAGCTTAACCGGGACAGGGGGGGACACC. Protein sequence: CASSLTGTGGDT. The complete CDR3 reads CASSLTGTGGDTIYF. Drawing the rest from reference TRBV5-6 and TRBJ1-3, the complete variable domain is DAGVTQSPTHLIKTRGQQVTLRCSPKSGHDTVSWYQQALGQGPQFIFQYYEEEERQRGNFPDRFSGHQFPNYSSELNVNALLLGDSALYLCASSLTGTGGDTIYFGEGSWLTVV.

This clone was seen repeatedly, ten times or more. The observed sequence ends 3 residues before the CDR3 terminus, with the missing tail filled in from the germline J gene. This rearrangement joins TRBV7-3 to TRBJ2-5, with TRBD1 matching over 9 bases. V was clipped by 5 bases and J by 4 bases; unmatched bases: 8. The V gene's germline CDR1 is SGHTA and CDR2 FQGTGA. CDR3 size: 15 residues. Here the CDR3 reads CASSKTGGGGETQYF. CDR3 DNA (partial): TGTGCCAGCAGCAAAACAGGGGGCGGTGGAGAGACC.

This clone was observed at least ten times. The DNA ends 3 residues before the CDR3 does, and the rest of the CDR3 is filled in from the germline J gene. The chain carries TRBV2 and TRBJ2-7; 7 bases are a match to TRBD2. V was pared by 7 bases and J by 0 bases, with 3 bases of the junction left unmatched. Germline-derived CDR1 and CDR2 are SNHLY and FYNNEI. The CDR3 has 13 residues. The CDR3 bases that were read are TGTGCCAGCATCACGGGGGGCTCCTACGAG. This translates into CASITGGSYE. Given in full, the CDR3 is CASITGGSYEQYF.

This clone has a count of ten or more. Read coverage stops 3 residues before the CDR3 terminus; the germline J gene supplies the remainder. This sequence joins TRBV6-2 or TRBV6-3 and TRBJ2-5; the match to TRBD2 covers 8 bases. Germline CDR1 is MNHEY and CDR2 is SVGEGT. This CDR3 has 16 amino acids. The V segment lost 2 bases and the J segment 4 bases; nucleotides outside the gene matches: 9. The CDR3 reads CASSYRGGGNRETQYF. Incomplete CDR3 DNA: TGTGCCAGCAGTTACCGGGGGGGAGGCAATAGAGAGACC.

This clone was seen ten or more times. The CDR3 is cut off 3 residues early in the read; its end comes from the germline J gene. V and J are TRBV20-1 and TRBJ2-1; TRBD2 aligns across 7 bases. V lost 1 base to trimming and J lost 0 bases; unmatched junction nucleotides: 3. Per the germline V gene, CDR1 is DFQATT and CDR2 is SNEGSKA (reference sequence). The CDR3 runs to 15 residues. The part of the CDR3 DNA that was read is TGCAGTGCTAGAGCTAGCGGCCGCTCCTACAATGAG. Protein product: CSARASGRSYNE. The whole CDR3 sequence is CSARASGRSYNEQFF.

This clone was observed at least ten times. The read gets to within 3 residues of the CDR3 end, and the germline J gene fills in the rest. The chain has TRBV19 and TRBJ1-4; 12 positions agree with TRBD1. V was pared by 7 bases and J by 7 bases, with 16 bases of the junction left unmatched. The CDR3 spans 18 residues. Germline values: CDR1 LNHDA, CDR2 SQIVND (reference sequence). The CDR3 here is CASTNTGTGGASGEKLFF. The sequenced part of the CDR3 DNA is TGTGCCAGTACCAACACAGGGACAGGGGGCGCATCCGGTGAAAAA.

This clone appeared many times. The read finishes 3 residues shy of the CDR3 end, and the germline J gene is used to complete it. The J gene is TRBJ1-5, the V gene TRBV10-3; D is unresolved. CDR1 is ENHRY, CDR2 SYGVKD, per germline. Trimming removed 4 bases from V and 4 bases from J, with 8 bases in between. The CDR3 consists of 13 residues. CDR3: CAISGTENQPQHF. The sequenced CDR3 bases are TGTGCCATCAGTGGGACTGAGAATCAGCCC.

At least ten counts were recorded for this clone. The CDR3 is cut off 3 residues early in the read; its end comes from the germline J gene. The chain carries TRBV9 and TRBJ2-1; 8 bases map to TRBD1. This CDR3 has 17 residues. V was clipped by 2 bases and J by 1 base; unmatched bases: 8. CDR1 and CDR2 (germline): SGDLS, YYNGEE. The sequenced CDR3 bases are TGTGCCAGCAGCGTCGTACAGGGGGTATCGTCCTACAATGAG. This sequence encodes CASSVVQGVSSYNE. The CDR3, in full, reads CASSVVQGVSSYNEQFF.

At least ten counts were recorded for this clone. The read terminates 3 residues before the CDR3 end, so the remaining end is supplied by the germline J gene. The chain is built from TRBV5-4 and TRBJ2-5; the D is unclear. Germline V CDR1 and CDR2: SGHNT, YYREEE (reference sequence). Between the trimmed V and J ends, which lost 5 bases and 3 bases, there was a span of 17 bases. The CDR3 consists of 15 residues. Partial CDR3 DNA: TGTGCCAGCAGTCGCGGCGGTCTAGAGAAAGAGACC. Protein sequence: CASSRGGLEKET. The whole CDR3 protein is CASSRGGLEKETQYF.